This T cell receptor beta chain was obtained from a study of T cells expressing NK-cell markers (TCRdb year 2020). In terms of the full investigation: In sorted CD3+CD56+NKG2C+, CD3+CD56+NKG2C- and CD3+CD56-NKG2C+ T-cell subsets from eight donors, TCR beta-chain repertoires were profiled. Seven of the eight sequenced donors were HCMV-seropositive and one was HCMV-seronegative. Illumina HiSeq 2000/2500, MiSeq or NextSeq was used to sequence libraries as 2 x 150 bp reads. Randomly selected healthy volunteers, three men and five women, were used as the eight sequenced donors.

To determine HCMV serostatus, a commercial ELISA kit was used to detect HCMV-specific IgG in serum. Ficoll density gradient centrifugation was used to isolate peripheral blood mononuclear cells from blood. Overall study outcomes, separate from this receptor: Whether the expanded NKG2C-expressing T cell clones were specific for HCMV antigens remained unclear. Those dominant clonotypes were again the most abundant among CD3+CD56-NKG2C+ cells in a handful of donors, at 28.3-60.1%. In more than five donors, the dominant CD3+CD56+NKG2C+ clonotypes ranked among the top 10 CD8+ clonotypes, making up roughly 1.0-8% of CD8+ T cells.

Sequenced using an Illumina HiSeq 2000. The TCR beta cDNA libraries were made using 5'RACE template switching, a step that added both a universal primer site and unique molecular identifiers. cDNA synthesis was primed from the TCR beta constant segment and was followed by two successive PCR amplification steps. On the authors' methods: MIGEC was used to demultiplex reads and group the reads by UMI, and MiTCR was used to assemble and quantify clonotypes. To remove erroneous sequences, TCR cDNA sequences were retained only when supported by two or more reads. Downstream repertoire analysis used the tcR package, and clonotypes were matched across fractions by CDR3 nucleotide sequence plus V segment. VDJmatch was used to annotate antigen specificity against VDJdb, with one amino acid substitution in CDR3 allowed. Reads reprocessed by TCRdb are summarized as one entry per CDR3 protein sequence, and DNA is absent. These V and J calls derive from TCRdb rather than the authors' analysis. This sample's clone table shows about 170,000 distinct CDR3 sequences. Over 20% of the sample is held by the ten biggest clonotypes.

The CDR3 spans 13 residues, from the cysteine through the phenylalanine. DNA is not recorded here. From a lookup of the germline V gene (reference sequence), CDR1 and CDR2 are LGHDT and YNNKEL. To note about this clonotype: No cognate antigen has been identified for it.

The clonotype was recovered from a man aged 18 to 69 in good health. The chain is assembled from TRBV3-1 and TRBJ2-3. Sequenced: blood T cells: a sorted CD56 or NKG2C T cell subset, CD4+ or CD8+ T cells, or bulk PBMC T cells (not recorded which). CDR3 loop: CASSRLLADTQYF.